This is a list of T cell receptor beta chains from one sample in a study of cytomegalovirus exposure and HLA in healthy donors. Data came from immunoSEQ multiplex PCR; TCRdb stores just in-frame clones and leaves some out. The data hold roughly 200,000 clones, with about nine tenths observed a single time. Sequenced: PBMCs. These receptor sequences come from a boy younger than 10 in good health and CMV-seronegative. CDR3s include the opening cysteine and the closing phenylalanine or tryptophan. Each record gives: clone size, J gene, D gene, V gene, CDR3 protein, CDR3 DNA. A D gene is named only where the DNA matches it firmly. Clone sizes are given selectively: once, few, many, or a class where the clone is expanded.

>-|TRBJ2-3|-|TRBV21-1
CASSKSQLTSGGPNTQYF
TGTGCCAGCAGCAAGTCCCAACTAACTAGCGGGGGGCCGAATACGCAGTATTTT
>once|TRBJ2-2|TRBD1|TRBV30
CAWEQGERTGELFF
TGTGCCTGGGAACAGGGGGAAAGGACCGGGGAGCTGTTTTTT
>-|TRBJ2-1|-|TRBV4-2
CASKTQTGVDEQFF
TGTGCCAGCAAAACCCAGACCGGAGTTGATGAGCAGTTCTTC
>few|TRBJ1-3|-|TRBV5-6
CASSSTGNSGNTIYF
TGTGCCAGCAGCTCAACAGGAAACTCTGGAAACACCATATATTTT
>-|TRBJ2-1|-|TRBV7-3
CASSLSQRRSSYNEQFF
TGTGCCAGCAGCTTAAGCCAGAGGAGGAGCTCCTACAATGAGCAGTTCTTC
>once|TRBJ2-1|TRBD1|TRBV9
CASSVEDSDREQFF
TGTGCCAGCAGCGTAGAGGATTCGGACAGGGAGCAGTTCTTC
>-|TRBJ1-2|TRBD1|TRBV27
CASPGVGQGRDGYTF
TGTGCCAGCCCAGGGGTGGGACAGGGAAGAGACGGCTACACCTTC
>-|TRBJ1-4|-|TRBV4-1
CASSQDFGGYNEKLFF
TGCGCCAGCAGCCAAGATTTTGGGGGCTATAATGAAAAACTGTTTTTT
>-|TRBJ2-6|TRBD1|TRBV27
CASSSWDRGPAGANVLTF
TGTGCCAGCAGTTCCTGGGACAGGGGGCCCGCTGGGGCCAACGTCCTGACTTTC
>once|TRBJ1-5|TRBD1|TRBV30
CAWSIGTGYNQPQHF
TGTGCCTGGAGTATAGGGACAGGCTACAATCAGCCCCAGCATTTT
>-|TRBJ2-2|-|TRBV28
CASSLDKRELFF
TGTGCCAGCAGTTTAGATAAAAGGGAGCTGTTTTTT
>-|TRBJ2-7|-|TRBV6-1
CASRSPYYEQYF
TGTGCCAGCAGGAGCCCTTACTACGAGCAGTACTTC
>-|TRBJ2-5|TRBD2|TRBV11-2
CASSLDTSGRAPETQYF
TGTGCCAGCAGCTTAGACACTAGCGGGAGGGCCCCAGAGACCCAGTACTTC
>-|TRBJ2-5|-|TRBV4-1
CASSLSRLTSTETQYF
TGCGCCAGCAGCCTTTCTCGGCTGACTAGTACAGAGACCCAGTACTTC
>-|TRBJ1-1|TRBD1|TRBV4-2
CASTPFSGGTEAFF
TGTGCCAGCACCCCCTTTTCAGGGGGGACTGAAGCTTTCTTT
>-|TRBJ2-1|TRBD1|TRBV7-9
CASSFRDRGNEQFF
TGTGCCAGCAGCTTCCGGGACAGGGGAAATGAGCAGTTCTTC
>once|TRBJ2-4|TRBD2|TRBV28
CASSPAGTSGKGDIQYF
TGTGCCAGCAGTCCGGCCGGGACTAGCGGGAAGGGGGACATTCAGTACTTC
>-|TRBJ1-2|-|TRBV19
CASSGRGRGWGYTF
TGTGCCAGTAGTGGGCGCGGCAGGGGATGGGGCTACACCTTC
>-|TRBJ2-5|-|TRBV5-1
CASSLRGGEETQYF
TGCGCCAGCAGCTTGAGGGGGGGGGAAGAGACCCAGTACTTC
>-|TRBJ2-1|TRBD2|TRBV2
CASSYPNGTSGSYNEQFF
TGTGCCAGCAGTTACCCGAACGGGACTAGCGGGTCCTACAATGAGCAGTTCTTC
>-|TRBJ1-1|-|TRBV11-2
CASSLQAAAKAFF
TGTGCCAGCAGCTTACAGGCAGCCGCCAAAGCTTTCTTT
>-|TRBJ2-7|-|TRBV6-1
CASSEANFSEQYF
TGTGCCAGCAGTGAAGCGAACTTCTCCGAGCAGTACTTC